Listed below are T cell receptor beta chains from one sample, sequenced in a study of T cell responses to AZD1222 COVID-19 vaccine. Clones were read by immunoSEQ multiplex PCR, and TCRdb kept only the in-frame ones, dropping some. The sample lists fewer than 120,000 clones, around 93% occurring once. This material consisted of peripheral blood, taken 28 days after the second AZD1222 dose. These receptors were taken from an adult who received the AZD1222 COVID-19 vaccine. The CDR3 runs from the conserved cysteine through the conserved F or W. D genes are given only for firm matches. Size is stated for part of the rows, as once, few or many counts, or as a class when the clone is expanded.

CDR3 | DNA | V | D | J | size
CASSRQGTGNTIYF | TGTGCCAGCAGCAGACAGGGGACGGGAAACACCATATATTTT | TRBV6-5 | TRBD1 | TRBJ1-3 | -
CSVEWGVTHLGYNEQFF | TGCAGCGTTGAATGGGGGGTCACACACTTAGGCTACAATGAGCAGTTCTTC | TRBV29-1 | - | TRBJ2-1 | -
CASSNIHGRDSYEQYF | TGCGCCAGCAGCAATATTCATGGCAGGGACTCCTACGAGCAGTACTTC | TRBV5-1 | - | TRBJ2-7 | -
CASSFGGRQDNYGYTF | TGTGCCAGCAGTTTCGGGGGGCGACAGGACAACTATGGCTACACCTTC | TRBV27 | - | TRBJ1-2 | -
CASGWEKLFF | TGTGCCAGTGGCTGGGAAAAACTGTTTTTT | TRBV19 | - | TRBJ1-4 | -
CASSQLVAGGYNEQFF | TGCGCCAGCAGCCAGTTGGTCGCGGGGGGGTACAATGAGCAGTTCTTC | TRBV4-1 | TRBD2 | TRBJ2-1 | -
CASSIGLGFRNQPQHF | TGTGCCAGTAGTATAGGGCTGGGGTTCCGCAATCAGCCCCAGCATTTT | TRBV19 | - | TRBJ1-5 | -
CASVLGDNSRGTF | TGCGCCAGCGTCCTGGGGGACAACTCCCGGGGGACCTTC | TRBV5-1 | - | TRBJ1-2 | -
CASSDRGRGETQYF | TGTGCCAGTAGCGACAGGGGGCGCGGAGAGACCCAGTACTTC | TRBV19 | TRBD1 | TRBJ2-5 | -
CASRRLPEGSEAFF | TGTGCCAGCAGACGCCTGCCAGAGGGGTCTGAAGCTTTCTTT | TRBV13 | - | TRBJ1-1 | -
CASSEDRFTDTQYF | TGTGCCAGTAGTGAGGACAGGTTCACAGATACGCAGTATTTT | TRBV19 | TRBD1 | TRBJ2-3 | -
CASSFPTSGTPAGELFF | TGTGCCAGCAGCTTCCCAACTAGCGGGACTCCTGCCGGGGAGCTGTTTTTT | TRBV7-9 | TRBD2 | TRBJ2-2 | -
CASSYDRNNQPQHF | TGTGCCAGCAGTTACGACAGGAACAATCAGCCCCAGCATTTT | TRBV2 | - | TRBJ1-5 | -
CASSTKKGGETQYF | TGTGCCAGCAGTACCAAAAAGGGGGGAGAGACCCAGTACTTC | TRBV2 | - | TRBJ2-5 | -
CASSLVQGGNYGYTF | TGTGCCAGCAGTTTAGTACAGGGAGGTAACTATGGCTACACCTTC | TRBV27 | - | TRBJ1-2 | -
CASSGQKNTEAFF | TGTGCCAGCAGCGGACAGAAGAACACTGAAGCTTTCTTT | TRBV2 | - | TRBJ1-1 | -
CASSYWAETSNYGYTF | TGTGCCAGCAGTTACTGGGCAGAAACTTCTAACTATGGCTACACCTTC | TRBV6-5 | - | TRBJ1-2 | -
CASSSRDYGYTF | TGTGCCAGCAGTTCAAGAGACTATGGCTACACCTTC | TRBV3-1/TRBV3-2 | - | TRBJ1-2 | -
CASTPLGGLGYTF | TGTGCCAGCACCCCTCTCGGGGGTTTGGGCTACACCTTC | TRBV12-3/TRBV12-4 | - | TRBJ1-2 | -
CASSRQGLYEQYF | TGTGCCAGCAGCCGACAGGGGCTATACGAGCAGTACTTC | TRBV3-1/TRBV3-2 | TRBD1 | TRBJ2-7 | -
CASRRTGVDYGYTF | TGTGCCAGCAGAAGGACAGGGGTGGACTATGGCTACACCTTC | TRBV2 | TRBD1 | TRBJ1-2 | -
CASSSYLSDDHFQGYTF | TGTGCCAGCAGCTCTTATCTGTCGGACGACCATTTTCAAGGCTACACCTTC | TRBV21-1 | - | TRBJ1-2 | -
CATSRVGTEAFF | TGTGCAACTAGCCGGGTCGGCACTGAAGCTTTCTTT | TRBV14 | - | TRBJ1-1 | -
CASSNPGQGNYGYTF | TGTGCCAGCAGTAACCCGGGACAGGGGAACTATGGCTACACCTTC | TRBV6-5 | TRBD1 | TRBJ1-2 | -
CASSLVGDNSPLHF | TGTGCCAGCAGCTTAGTCGGTGATAATTCACCCCTCCACTTT | TRBV7-9 | - | TRBJ1-6 | once
CASSPDHGSMNTEAFF | TGTGCCAGCAGTCCTGACCACGGAAGTATGAACACTGAAGCTTTCTTT | TRBV6-4 | - | TRBJ1-1 | -
CSAHKNTEAFF | TGCAGCGCACACAAGAACACTGAAGCTTTCTTT | TRBV29-1 | - | TRBJ1-1 | -
CARGPPSGGITGELFF | TGTGCCAGAGGGCCCCCTAGCGGGGGTATCACCGGGGAGCTGTTTTTT | TRBV2 | TRBD2 | TRBJ2-2 | -
CATYGGGRNYGYTF | TGTGCCACCTATGGCGGGGGGCGAAACTATGGCTACACCTTC | TRBV5-4 | - | TRBJ1-2 | few
CASSSISGTRSHSGNTIYF | TGTGCCAGCTCATCAATCTCAGGGACCAGGAGCCACTCTGGAAACACCATATATTTT | TRBV18 | - | TRBJ1-3 | -
CASSPTGLETQYF | TGTGCCAGCAGCCCAACAGGATTGGAGACCCAGTACTTC | TRBV12-3/TRBV12-4 | - | TRBJ2-5 | once
CASSQEMALGGGMTEQFF | TGTGCCAGCAGCCAAGAAATGGCTCTGGGCGGGGGGATGACTGAGCAGTTCTTC | TRBV3-1/TRBV3-2 | TRBD2 | TRBJ2-1 | once
CASSPMGTILTDTQYF | TGTGCCAGCAGCCCCATGGGGACTATCCTCACAGATACGCAGTATTTT | TRBV27 | TRBD2 | TRBJ2-3 | -
CASSIGGYNEQFF | TGTGCCAGTAGTATAGGCGGGTACAATGAGCAGTTCTTC | TRBV19 | - | TRBJ2-1 | -
CASSLSWGGGETQYF | TGTGCCAGCAGCCTGAGCTGGGGAGGCGGAGAGACCCAGTACTTC | TRBV3-1/TRBV3-2 | - | TRBJ2-5 | -
CARGGDFYGYTF | TGTGCCAGGGGGGGCGATTTCTATGGCTACACCTTC | TRBV6-1 | - | TRBJ1-2 | -
CASSLEITGGYTF | TGTGCCAGCAGCCTTGAAATAACGGGTGGCTACACCTTC | TRBV7-9 | - | TRBJ1-2 | -
CASSLSTPNYGYTF | TGTGCCAGCTCACTATCAACCCCGAACTATGGCTACACCTTC | TRBV18 | - | TRBJ1-2 | -
CASRFQYLGAGDTIYF | TGTGCAAGTCGCTTTCAGTATCTGGGGGCGGGGGACACCATATATTTT | TRBV12-2 | - | TRBJ1-3 | -
CASSTSMNTEAFF | - | TRBV19 | - | TRBJ1-1 | -
CASSQDGLAGRGEQYF | TGTGCCAGCAGCCAAGACGGACTAGCGGGACGGGGCGAGCAGTACTTC | TRBV3-1/TRBV3-2 | TRBD2 | TRBJ2-7 | -
CASSLQGGHEQYF | TGTGCCAGCAGCCTCCAGGGAGGACACGAGCAGTACTTC | TRBV14 | - | TRBJ2-7 | -
CATSDFRDRSLRPQHF | TGTGCCACCAGTGATTTTCGGGACAGGTCCCTCCGGCCCCAGCATTTT | TRBV24-1 | TRBD1 | TRBJ1-5 | once
CASSGTGTDSFF | TGTGCCAGCAGCGGAACCGGGACAGACTCTTTCTTT | TRBV5-4 | TRBD1 | TRBJ1-1 | -
CASSDSGALYGYTF | TGTGCCAGCTCTGACAGTGGGGCCCTGTATGGCTACACCTTC | TRBV27 | - | TRBJ1-2 | -
CASSPRRRTASNQPQHF | TGTGCCAGCTCCCCAAGGCGGAGGACAGCGAGTAATCAGCCCCAGCATTTT | TRBV2 | - | TRBJ1-5 | -
CASSFYRGMNTEAFF | TGTGCCAGCAGCTTTTACAGGGGGATGAACACTGAAGCTTTCTTT | TRBV7-8 | TRBD1 | TRBJ1-1 | -
CASRRVWLRDEGTYNEQFF | TGTGCCAGTAGGAGGGTCTGGCTTCGGGACGAGGGCACCTACAATGAGCAGTTCTTC | TRBV19 | - | TRBJ2-1 | -
CASSLGVYEQFF | TGTGCCAGCAGCTTGGGGGTTTATGAGCAGTTCTTC | TRBV5-6 | - | TRBJ2-1 | -
CASSPTAETYNEQFF | TGTGCCAGCAGCCCCACAGCCGAGACCTACAATGAGCAGTTCTTC | TRBV27 | - | TRBJ2-1 | -
CASSSRDSNTEAFF | TGTGCCAGTAGTAGCCGGGACAGCAACACTGAAGCTTTCTTT | TRBV19 | TRBD1 | TRBJ1-1 | -
CASSYQGTSSYEQYF | TGTGCCAGCAGTTACCAGGGGACCTCCTCCTACGAGCAGTACTTC | TRBV6-5 | - | TRBJ2-7 | -
CASSGTGKGLYTGELFF | TGTGCCAGCAGCGGTACAGGGAAGGGGTTGTACACCGGGGAGCTGTTTTTT | TRBV28 | - | TRBJ2-2 | -
CASRSGVGTGELFF | TGTGCCAGCAGAAGCGGAGTTGGTACCGGGGAGCTGTTTTTT | TRBV27 | - | TRBJ2-2 | -
CASSLPSYEQYF | TGCGCCAGCAGCCTCCCCTCCTACGAGCAGTACTTC | TRBV5-1 | - | TRBJ2-7 | -
CASSLDVAGLYEQYF | TGTGCCAGCAGCTTGGACGTAGCGGGGCTTTACGAGCAGTACTTC | TRBV11-2 | TRBD2 | TRBJ2-7 | -
CASSLRAPDRGEDMNTEAFF | TGTGCCAGCAGCTTAAGGGCCCCTGACAGGGGGGAAGACATGAACACTGAAGCTTTCTTT | TRBV13 | TRBD1 | TRBJ1-1 | -